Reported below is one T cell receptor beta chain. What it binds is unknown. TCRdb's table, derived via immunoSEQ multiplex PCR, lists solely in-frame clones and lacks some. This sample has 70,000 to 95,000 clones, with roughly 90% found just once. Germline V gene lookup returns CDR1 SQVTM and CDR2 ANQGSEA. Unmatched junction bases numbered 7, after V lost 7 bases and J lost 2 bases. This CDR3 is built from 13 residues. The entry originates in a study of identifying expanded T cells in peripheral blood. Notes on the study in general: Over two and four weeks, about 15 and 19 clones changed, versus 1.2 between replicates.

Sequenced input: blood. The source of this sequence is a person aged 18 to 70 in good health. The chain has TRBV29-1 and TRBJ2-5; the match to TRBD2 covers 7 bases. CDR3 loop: CSAGGGGQETQYF. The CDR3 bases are TGCAGCGCCGGCGGGGGAGGGCAAGAGACCCAGTACTTC.